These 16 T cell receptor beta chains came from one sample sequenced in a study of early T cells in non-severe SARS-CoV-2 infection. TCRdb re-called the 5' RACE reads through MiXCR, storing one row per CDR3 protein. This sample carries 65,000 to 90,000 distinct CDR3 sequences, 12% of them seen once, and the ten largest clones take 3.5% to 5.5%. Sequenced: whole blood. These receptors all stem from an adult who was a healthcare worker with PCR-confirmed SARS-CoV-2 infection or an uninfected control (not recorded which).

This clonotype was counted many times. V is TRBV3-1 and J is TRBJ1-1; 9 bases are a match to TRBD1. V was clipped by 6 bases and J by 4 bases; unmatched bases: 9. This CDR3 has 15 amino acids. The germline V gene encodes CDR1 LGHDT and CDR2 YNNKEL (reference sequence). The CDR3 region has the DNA TGTGCCAGCAGGGCGAGGGGACAGGGATTCACTGAAGCTTTCTTT. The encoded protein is CASRARGQGFTEAFF.

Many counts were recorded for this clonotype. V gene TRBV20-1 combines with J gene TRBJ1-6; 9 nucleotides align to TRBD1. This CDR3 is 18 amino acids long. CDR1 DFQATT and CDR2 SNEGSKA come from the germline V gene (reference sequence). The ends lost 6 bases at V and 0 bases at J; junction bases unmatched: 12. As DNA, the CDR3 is TGCAGTGCCTCTCGGCTGACAGGGGGAAGCTCCTATAATTCACCCCTCCACTTT. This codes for CSASRLTGGSSYNSPLHF.

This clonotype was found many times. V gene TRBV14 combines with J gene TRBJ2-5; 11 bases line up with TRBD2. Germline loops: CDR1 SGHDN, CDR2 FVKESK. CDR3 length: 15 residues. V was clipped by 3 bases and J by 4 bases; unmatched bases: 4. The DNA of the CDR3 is TGTGCCAGCAGCCAGGTAGCGGGGGGGCCAGAGACCCAGTACTTC. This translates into CASSQVAGGPETQYF.

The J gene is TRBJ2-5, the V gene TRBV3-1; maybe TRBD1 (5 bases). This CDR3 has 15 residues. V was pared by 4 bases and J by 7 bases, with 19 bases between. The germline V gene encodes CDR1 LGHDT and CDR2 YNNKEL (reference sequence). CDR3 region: CASSRQGYARGTQYF. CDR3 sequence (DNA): TGTGCCAGCAGCCGGCAGGGATACGCAAGGGGGACCCAGTACTTC.

CDR3 residues: CASSPAGLQALQETQYF. The CDR3 DNA sequence: TGTGCCAGCAGTCCGGCAGGGTTGCAGGCGCTACAAGAGACCCAGTACTTC. The chain is built from TRBV28 and TRBJ2-5, with D maybe TRBD1 (5 bases). Germline CDR1 and CDR2: MDHEN and SYDVKM. This CDR3 has 17 residues. The V and J ends lost 5 bases and 2 bases respectively, with 21 bases between them.

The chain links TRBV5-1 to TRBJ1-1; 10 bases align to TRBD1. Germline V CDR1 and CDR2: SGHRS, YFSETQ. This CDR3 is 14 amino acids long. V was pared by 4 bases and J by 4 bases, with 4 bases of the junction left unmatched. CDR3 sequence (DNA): TGCGCCAGCAGCCAAGGGACAGGGGCCACTGAAGCTTTCTTT. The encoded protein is CASSQGTGATEAFF. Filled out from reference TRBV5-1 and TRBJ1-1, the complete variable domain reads KAGVTQTPRYLIKTRGQQVTLSCSPISGHRSVSWYQQTPGQGLQFLFEYFSETQRNKGNFPGRFSGRQFSNSRSEMNVSTLELGDSALYLCASSQGTGATEAFFGQGTRLTVV.

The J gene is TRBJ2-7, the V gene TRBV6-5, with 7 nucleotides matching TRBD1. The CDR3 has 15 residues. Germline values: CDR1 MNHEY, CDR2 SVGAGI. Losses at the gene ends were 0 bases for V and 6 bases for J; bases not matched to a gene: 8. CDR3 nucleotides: TGTGCCAGCAGTTACTCTTGGGGCAGGGGGACCGAGCAGTACTTC. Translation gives CASSYSWGRGTEQYF.

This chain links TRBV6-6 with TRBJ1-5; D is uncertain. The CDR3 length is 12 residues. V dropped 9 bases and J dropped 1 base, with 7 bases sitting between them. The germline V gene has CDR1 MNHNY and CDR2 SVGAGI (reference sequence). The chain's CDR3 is CASTFSNQPQHF. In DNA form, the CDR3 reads TGTGCCAGTACGTTCAGCAATCAGCCCCAGCATTTT.

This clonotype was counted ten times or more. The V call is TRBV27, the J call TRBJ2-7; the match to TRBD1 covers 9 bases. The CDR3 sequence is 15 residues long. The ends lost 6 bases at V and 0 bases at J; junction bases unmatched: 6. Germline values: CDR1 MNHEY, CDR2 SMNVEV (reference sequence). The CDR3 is CASSSTGGPSYEQYF. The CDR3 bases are TGTGCCAGCAGCTCGACAGGGGGGCCCTCCTACGAGCAGTACTTC.

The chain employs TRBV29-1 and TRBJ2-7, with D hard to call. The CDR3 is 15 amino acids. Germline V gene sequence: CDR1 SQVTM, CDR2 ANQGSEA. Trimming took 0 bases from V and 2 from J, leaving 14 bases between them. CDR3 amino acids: CSVEDLSDSTYEQYF. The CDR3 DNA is TGCAGCGTTGAAGATCTGAGCGATAGTACCTACGAGCAGTACTTC.

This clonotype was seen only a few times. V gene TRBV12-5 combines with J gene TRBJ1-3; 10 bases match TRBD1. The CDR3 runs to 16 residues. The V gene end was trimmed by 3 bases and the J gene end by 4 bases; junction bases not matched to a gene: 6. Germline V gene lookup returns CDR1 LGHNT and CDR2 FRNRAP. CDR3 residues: CASGFSTGGPGNTIYF. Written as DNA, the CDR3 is TGTGCTAGTGGTTTCTCGACAGGGGGCCCAGGAAACACCATATATTTT.

The CDR3 region is CASTAPGQGGRSPTQYF. For the CDR3, the DNA is TGTGCCAGCACCGCCCCTGGACAGGGCGGCCGGTCCCCTACGCAGTATTTT. The genes are TRBV12-3 or TRBV12-4 and TRBJ2-3; 8 nucleotides align to TRBD1. The CDR3 spans 17 residues. The trim removed 7 bases at V and 8 bases at J, leaving 20 bases unmatched.

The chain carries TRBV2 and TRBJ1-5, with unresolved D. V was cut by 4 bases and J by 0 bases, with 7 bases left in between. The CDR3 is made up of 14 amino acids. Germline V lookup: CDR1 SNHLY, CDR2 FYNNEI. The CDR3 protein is CASSVEYSNQPQHF. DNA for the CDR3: TGTGCCAGCAGTGTAGAATATAGCAATCAGCCCCAGCATTTT.

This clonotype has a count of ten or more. The CDR3 sequence is CASSRDTYYEQYF. CDR3 coding DNA: TGTGCCAGCAGCCGGGACACTTACTACGAGCAGTACTTC. The chain links TRBV2 to TRBJ2-7, with D perhaps matching TRBD1 (6 bases). Trimming stripped 6 bases from V and 3 bases from J, with 12 bases between. The CDR3 covers 13 residues. The germline V gene has CDR1 SNHLY and CDR2 FYNNEI.

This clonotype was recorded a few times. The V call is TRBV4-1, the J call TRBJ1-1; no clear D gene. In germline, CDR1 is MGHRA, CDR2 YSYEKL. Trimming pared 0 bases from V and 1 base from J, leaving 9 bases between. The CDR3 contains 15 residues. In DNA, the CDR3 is TGCGCCAGCAGCCAAGAGGTAGTTCGGAACACTGAAGCTTTCTTT. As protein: CASSQEVVRNTEAFF.

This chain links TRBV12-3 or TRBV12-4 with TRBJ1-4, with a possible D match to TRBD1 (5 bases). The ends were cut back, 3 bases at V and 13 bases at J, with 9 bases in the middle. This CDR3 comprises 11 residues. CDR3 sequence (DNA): TGTGCCAGCAGTTTGGCAGGGAGACTGTTTTTT. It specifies CASSLAGRLFF.